This T cell receptor (beta chain) was documented in a study of blood T cell repertoires in COVID-19. Here immunoSEQ multiplex PCR was the method, and the copy in TCRdb shows in-frame clones only, minus some. The sample has more than 400,000 clones; approximately 83% are singletons. V was pared by 8 bases and J by 3 bases, with 11 bases between. This CDR3 has 12 residues. Per the germline V gene, CDR1 is MNHEY and CDR2 is SMNVEV (reference sequence). The TCR sequence derives from a human donor in a cohort sampled during active COVID-19. The V and J genes are TRBV27 and TRBJ2-7; TRBD2 might be the D (5 bases). The material sequenced was peripheral blood. The CDR3 loop reads CASAHEGYEQYF. CDR3 nucleotide sequence: TGTGCCAGCGCCCACGAGGGCTACGAGCAGTACTTC.